The text below deals with one T cell receptor beta chain. The PCR was carried out with 60 Vbeta primers and 13 Jbeta primers. The repertoire was sequenced with immunoSEQ multiplex PCR; TCRdb's copy has only in-frame clones and lacks some. The table lists fewer than 60,000 clones, approximately 80% of them singletons, with approximately 3.6% in the top ten. This record comes from a study of cytomegalovirus exposure and HLA in healthy donors. The source of this sequence is a middle-aged woman in good health and CMV-seropositive. The sequencing input was PBMCs.

CDR3 in amino acids: CASSYWGGAGRVTQYF. CDR3 nucleotide sequence: TGTGCCAGCAGTTACTGGGGGGGGGCAGGACGGGTGACCCAGTACTTC. The gene calls are TRBV6-5 and TRBJ2-5; the D gene is possibly TRBD2 (7 bases). Trimming shortened V by 1 base and J by 7 bases, and 19 bases separated the two germline ends. The CDR3 loop spans 16 amino acids. In germline, CDR1 is MNHEY, CDR2 SVGAGI.